The source of this TCR beta chain is a study of blood T cells in healthy people across ages. Overall study context: Capturing about one barcoded beta molecule per two T cells was achieved by template switching.

This clonotype was counted between two and nine times. With a J-beta primer mix and a sample-barcoded 5' primer, a second PCR ran roughly 6 to 12 cycles. TCRdb redid the calling of the 5' RACE reads with MiXCR, one entry per CDR3 protein. The sample shows 540,000 or so distinct CDR3 sequences, approximately 25% of them seen only once. There are 15 residues in the CDR3. From germline, CDR1 is SGHRS and CDR2 YFSETQ. The germline V and J ends were trimmed by 0 bases and 1 base, with 10 bases remaining between them. The sequencing input was blood. The sequence came from a woman between 65 and 79 years old in good health. This chain links TRBV5-1 with TRBJ2-5; the D is unclear. The CDR3 DNA is TGCGCCAGCAGCTTGGCCCCCGGAACCCAAGAGACCCAGTACTTC. As protein: CASSLAPGTQETQYF.